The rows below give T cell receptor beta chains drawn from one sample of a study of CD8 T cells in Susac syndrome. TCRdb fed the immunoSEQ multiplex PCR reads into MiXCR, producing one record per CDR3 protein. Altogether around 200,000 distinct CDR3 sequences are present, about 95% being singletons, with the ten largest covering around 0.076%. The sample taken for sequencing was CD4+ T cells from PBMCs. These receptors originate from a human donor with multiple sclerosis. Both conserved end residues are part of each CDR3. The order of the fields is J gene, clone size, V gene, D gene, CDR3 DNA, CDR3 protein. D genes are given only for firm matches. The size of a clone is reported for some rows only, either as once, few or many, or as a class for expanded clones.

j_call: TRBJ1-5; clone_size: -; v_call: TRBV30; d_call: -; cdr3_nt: TGTGCCTGGAGTGCTCAGGGGAGCCAGCCCCAGCATTTT; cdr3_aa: CAWSAQGSQPQHF
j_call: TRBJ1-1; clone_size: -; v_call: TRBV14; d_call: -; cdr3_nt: TGTGCCAGCAGCCAATGGGACCGACCTGCAGTGAGGACTGAAGCTTTCTTT; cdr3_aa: CASSQWDRPAVRTEAFF
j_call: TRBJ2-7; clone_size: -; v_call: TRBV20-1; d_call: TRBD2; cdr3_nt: TGCAGTGCCGGAGATCAAGCGGGGGCCTCCTCCTACGAGCAGTACTTC; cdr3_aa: CSAGDQAGASSYEQYF
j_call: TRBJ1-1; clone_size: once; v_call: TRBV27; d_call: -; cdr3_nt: TGTGCCAGCAGCAGAAGGAGGGAATCTGAAGCTTTCTTT; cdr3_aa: CASSRRRESEAFF
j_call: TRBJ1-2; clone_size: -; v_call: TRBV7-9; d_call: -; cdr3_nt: TGTGCCAGCAGCTTAGACAGGGCTAACTATGGCTACACCTTC; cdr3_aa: CASSLDRANYGYTF
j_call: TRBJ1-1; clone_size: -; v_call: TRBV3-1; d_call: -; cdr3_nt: TGTGCCAGCAGCCAATCCCTTCAGAACACTGAAGCTTTCTTT; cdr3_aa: CASSQSLQNTEAFF
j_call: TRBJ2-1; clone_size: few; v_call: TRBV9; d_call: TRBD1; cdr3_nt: TGTGCCAGCAGCGAACAGGGGGTTTACAATGAGCAGTTCTTC; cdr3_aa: CASSEQGVYNEQFF
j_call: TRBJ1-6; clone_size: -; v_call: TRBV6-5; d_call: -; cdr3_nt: TGTGCCAGCAGCCCAGTCCCCAATTCACCCCTCCACTTT; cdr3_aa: CASSPVPNSPLHF
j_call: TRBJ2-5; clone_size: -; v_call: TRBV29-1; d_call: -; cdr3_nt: TGCAGCGTTGAGGGGTCCCAAGAGACCCAGTACTTC; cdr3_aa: CSVEGSQETQYF
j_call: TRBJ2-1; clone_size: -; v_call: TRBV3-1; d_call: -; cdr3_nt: TGTGCCAGCAGCCAAGATGCCGGCTCCTACAATGAGCAGTTCTTC; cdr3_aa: CASSQDAGSYNEQFF
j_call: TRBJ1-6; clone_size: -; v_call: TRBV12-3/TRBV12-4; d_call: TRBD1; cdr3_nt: TGTGCCAGCAGCCCTACAGGGGATTCACCCCTCCACTTT; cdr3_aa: CASSPTGDSPLHF
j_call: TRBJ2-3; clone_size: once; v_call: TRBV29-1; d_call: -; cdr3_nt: TGCAGCGTTTCTTCTACTAGCACAGATACGCAGTATTTT; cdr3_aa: CSVSSTSTDTQYF
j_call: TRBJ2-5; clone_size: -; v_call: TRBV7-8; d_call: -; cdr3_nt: TGTGCCAGCAGCTTAGCACACAAGGTCGGAGAGACCCAGTACTTC; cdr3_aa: CASSLAHKVGETQYF
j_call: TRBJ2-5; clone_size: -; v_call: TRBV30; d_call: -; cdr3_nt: TGTGCCTGGAGTGAAAAGGAGACCCAGTACTTC; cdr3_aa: CAWSEKETQYF
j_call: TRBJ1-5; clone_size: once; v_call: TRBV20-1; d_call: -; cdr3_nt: TGCAGTGCTAGTACTTCAGCGAACAATCAGCCCCAGCATTTT; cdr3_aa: CSASTSANNQPQHF
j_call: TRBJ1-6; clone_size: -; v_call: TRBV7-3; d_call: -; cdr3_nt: TGTGCCAGCAGCTTCGGGCCTAATTCACCCCTCCACTTT; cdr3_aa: CASSFGPNSPLHF
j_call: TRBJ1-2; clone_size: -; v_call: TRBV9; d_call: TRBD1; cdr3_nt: TGTGCCAGCAGCGTAGGCGGGACAGGGGATCGCTATGGCTACACCTTC; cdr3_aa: CASSVGGTGDRYGYTF
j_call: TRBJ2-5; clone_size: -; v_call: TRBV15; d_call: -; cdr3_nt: TGTGCCACCAGCAGGGGCAGCGAAGAGACCCAGTACTTC; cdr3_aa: CATSRGSEETQYF
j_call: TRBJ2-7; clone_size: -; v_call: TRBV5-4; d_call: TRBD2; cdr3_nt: TGTGCCAGCAGCTCGGGGGGAGAGCAGTACTTC; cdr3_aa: CASSSGGEQYF
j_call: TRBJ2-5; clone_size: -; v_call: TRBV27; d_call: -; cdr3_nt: TGTGCCAGCAGTACTGGGGGACCCAAAGAGACCCAGTACTTC; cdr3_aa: CASSTGGPKETQYF
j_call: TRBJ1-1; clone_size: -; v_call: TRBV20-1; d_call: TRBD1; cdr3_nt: TGCAGTGCCTGGGGGGACAGGGGGTTGAACACTGAAGCTTTCTTT; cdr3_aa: CSAWGDRGLNTEAFF
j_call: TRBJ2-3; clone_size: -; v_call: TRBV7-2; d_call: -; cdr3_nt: TGTGCCAGCAGCTCAGGACCCTACACAGATACGCAGTATTTT; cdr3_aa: CASSSGPYTDTQYF
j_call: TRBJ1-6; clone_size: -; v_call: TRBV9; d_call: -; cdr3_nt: TGTGCCAGCAGCGTCCCAAATTCACCCCTCCACTTT; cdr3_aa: CASSVPNSPLHF
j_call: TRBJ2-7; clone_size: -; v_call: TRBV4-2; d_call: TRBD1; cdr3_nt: TGTGCCAGCAGCCAAGGGACAGGAACCTACGAGCAGTACTTC; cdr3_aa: CASSQGTGTYEQYF
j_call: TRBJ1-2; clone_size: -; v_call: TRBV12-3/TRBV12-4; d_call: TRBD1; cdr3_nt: TGTGCCAGCAGCACACAGGGGCTCCGTTATGGCTACACCTTC; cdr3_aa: CASSTQGLRYGYTF
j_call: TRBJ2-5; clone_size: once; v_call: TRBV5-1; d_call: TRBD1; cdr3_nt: TGCGCCAGCAGCTTCGACTCGACAGGGCCAGGAGAGACCCAGTACTTC; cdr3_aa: CASSFDSTGPGETQYF
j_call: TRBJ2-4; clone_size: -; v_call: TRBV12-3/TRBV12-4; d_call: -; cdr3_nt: TGTGCCAGCAGTTTAGCTAGGGAAAACATTCAGTACTTC; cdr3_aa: CASSLARENIQYF
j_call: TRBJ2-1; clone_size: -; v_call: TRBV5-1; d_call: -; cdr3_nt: TGCGCCAGCAGGGCACAGGGCTCCTACAATGAGCAGTTCTTC; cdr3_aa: CASRAQGSYNEQFF
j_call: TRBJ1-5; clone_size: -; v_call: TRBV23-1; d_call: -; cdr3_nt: TGCGCCAGCAGGGGTCCCCATCGCCCCCAGCCCCAGCATTTT; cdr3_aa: CASRGPHRPQPQHF